The clone carrying this T cell receptor beta chain has a handful of counts. Its specificity is not known. Researchers used 5'RACE with constant-segment primers to make TCR alpha and TCR beta cDNA libraries that carry sample barcodes and UMIs. TCRdb used MiXCR to reprocess the 5' RACE reads, holding one entry per CDR3 protein. The table has hundreds of thousands of distinct CDR3 sequences, 18% seen once. The sample belongs to a study of T-cell memory formation after mild COVID-19. Study-wide context: Among the donors, TCR clusters were largely specific to each donor.

V was trimmed by 5 bases and J by 1 base, leaving 15 bases between them. Germline CDR1 and CDR2: SEHNR and FQNEAQ (reference sequence). This CDR3 has 15 amino acids. General study results and limits: The pre-infection memory compartment contained some responding clones, suggesting cross-reactive memory joined. Clones contracting day 15 to 85 were balanced CD4/CD8; later expanders leaned CD4+.

The source is an adult woman who had mild COVID-19 (a few samples of this study predate the infection). Cell type and time point are not known. The sequencing sample was made of PBMCs or a T cell subset sorted from them (not recorded which). The chain carries TRBV7-9 and TRBJ2-7, with D perhaps given as TRBD1 or TRBD2 (5 bases each). The DNA of the CDR3 is TGTGCCAGCAGCCCCCACCGGGACGGATCCTACGAGCAGTACTTC. It yields the protein CASSPHRDGSYEQYF. Drawing the rest from reference TRBV7-9 and TRBJ2-7, the complete variable domain is DTGVSQNPRHKITKRGQNVTFRCDPISEHNRLYWYRQTLGQGPEFLTYFQNEAQLEKSRLLSDRFSAERPKGSFSTLEIQRTEQGDSAMYLCASSPHRDGSYEQYFGPGTRLTVT.